Shown below are 5 T cell receptor beta chains from a single sample sequenced in a study of shared clonotypes between healthy human individuals. The data were produced by immunoSEQ multiplex PCR, yet TCRdb's version contains in-frame clones alone and is incomplete. The sample consists of about 2.4 million clones, over 85% of them appearing once. Sequenced: naive CD4+ T cells from PBMCs. Described subset: CD45RA+ positively selected. The receptors were sampled from a man aged 18 to 29 in good health. Some clones in this sample may be carry-over from other donors' samples.

This clone was observed once. The chain combines TRBV5-4 with TRBJ2-7; D ambiguous. This CDR3 is 12 amino acids long. V shed 2 bases and J shed 6 bases, with 9 bases lying between them. Per the germline V gene, CDR1 is SGHNT and CDR2 is YYREEE (reference sequence). The CDR3 sequence: CASSFGSTEQYF. As DNA, the CDR3 is TGTGCCAGCAGCTTCGGGTCTACCGAGCAGTACTTC.

The rearrangement uses TRBV11-2 and TRBJ1-1; a weak D match, TRBD1 (5 bases). The length of the CDR3 is 15 residues. V gave up 2 bases and J gave up 1 base, with 11 bases separating them. CDR1 is SGHAT and CDR2 is FQNNGV in the germline V gene. The CDR3 DNA is TGTGCCAGCAGCTTAATGGGACTTGAGAACACTGAAGCTTTCTTT. The encoded protein is CASSLMGLENTEAFF.

This chain links TRBV6-5 with TRBJ2-7; 7 nucleotides agree with TRBD2. Unmatched junction bases numbered 4, after V lost 7 bases and J lost 7 bases. Germline V gene lookup returns CDR1 MNHEY and CDR2 SVGAGI. The length of the CDR3 is 11 residues. The CDR3 DNA is TGTGCCAGCACCCACGGGGGGGAGCAGTACTTC. Translated, it gives CASTHGGEQYF.

This clone was seen once. As DNA, the CDR3 is TGTGCCAGCAGTGAGACCTTGGGAGGCTACACCTTC. It codes for CASSETLGGYTF. The chain is built from TRBV2 and TRBJ1-2, with no clear D. This CDR3 spans 12 amino acids. The ends were cut back, 3 bases at V and 8 bases at J, with 10 bases in the middle. Germline loops: CDR1 SNHLY, CDR2 FYNNEI.

This rearrangement joins TRBV27 to TRBJ1-5; 9 nucleotides match TRBD1. Looked up from germline, CDR1 is MNHEY and CDR2 is SMNVEV (reference sequence). The V gene end was trimmed by 5 bases and the J gene end by 6 bases; junction bases not matched to a gene: 5. The CDR3 covers 14 residues. The CDR3 nucleotides are TGTGCCAGCAGTCCGGACAGGGGCACTCAGCCCCAGCATTTT. Its translation is CASSPDRGTQPQHF.